This T cell receptor beta chain stems from a study of blood T cell repertoires in COVID-19. Study-wide context: Some COVID-19 samples were acute and others convalescent; all came from the United States, Italy and Spain. The analysed material was cDNA or gDNA that came from T cells, B-cell-depleted T cells, or PBMCs.

Original analysis: Reference gene primer amplification yielded estimated nucleated cell counts. Some clones are missing from TCRdb's copy, which holds only in-frame ones; the method was immunoSEQ multiplex PCR. The D gene and trimming were derived from the DNA, and the V and J assignments and clone size from that table. In the table there are tens of thousands of clones, about 86% of which are singletons. The sequence derives from a woman older than 75 with active or convalescent COVID-19. Sample: peripheral blood.

The CDR3 sequence: CASSWDSYGYTF. The CDR3 DNA reads TGTGCCAGCAGCTGGGACAGCTATGGCTACACCTTC. This chain uses TRBV5-5 with TRBJ1-2; 7 bases fit TRBD1. Trimming took 3 bases from V and 4 from J; bases not matched to a gene: 0. The CDR3 is 12 amino acids. The germline gives CDR1 SGHKS, CDR2 YYEKEE (reference sequence).